The rows below give T cell receptor beta chains drawn from one sample of a study of blood T cell repertoires in COVID-19. The repertoire was sequenced with immunoSEQ multiplex PCR; TCRdb's copy has only in-frame clones and lacks some. The sample shows under 450,000 clones, about 87% of them seen only once. The material sequenced was PBMCs or T cells enriched from blood (not recorded which). The receptors stem from a man aged 30-40 years who had recovered from COVID-19. The CDR3 runs from the conserved cysteine through the conserved F or W. The D gene is left open where the match is weak. Expanded clones get a size class; other rows say once, few or many, or leave the size out.

abundance,d_gene,len,j_gene,v_gene,CDR3nt,CDR3aa
once,TRBD1,17,TRBJ1-1,TRBV3-1/TRBV3-2,TGTGCCAGCAGCCAGGTCGGGACAGGGCACGTTGGCACTGAAGCTTTCTTT,CASSQVGTGHVGTEAFF
.,TRBD2,16,TRBJ2-2,TRBV2,TGTGCCAGCAGCCAAAGGTTAGCGGGAGGCACCGGGGAGCTGTTTTTT,CASSQRLAGGTGELFF
.,.,15,TRBJ2-2,TRBV6-5,TGTGCCAGCAGTTATGGAGACAGGACCGCCGGGGAGCTGTTTTTT,CASSYGDRTAGELFF
.,.,19,TRBJ1-2,TRBV9,TGTGCCAGCAGCGTAGCCGGTGCCTACCATTCTTCCCCCTACTATGGCTACACCTTC,CASSVAGAYHSSPYYGYTF
.,.,12,TRBJ1-2,TRBV12-3/TRBV12-4,TGTGCCAGCAGTTTCTTAAACTATGGCTACACCTTC,CASSFLNYGYTF
once,.,15,TRBJ1-1,TRBV2,TGTGCCAGCAATCCGCTGGCAGGGGCGGTGACTGAAGCTTTCTTT,CASNPLAGAVTEAFF
.,.,14,TRBJ1-5,TRBV10-2,TGCGCCAGCAGGACGGGACTAAGCAATCAGCCCCAGCATTTT,CASRTGLSNQPQHF
.,.,14,TRBJ1-2,TRBV19,TGTGCCAGTAGTTTTTTCACAGGACCCTATGGCTACACCTTC,CASSFFTGPYGYTF
.,.,14,TRBJ1-3,TRBV9,TGTGCCAGCAGCCCCGGCGGCTCTGGAAACACCATATATTTT,CASSPGGSGNTIYF
.,TRBD1,13,TRBJ1-2,TRBV6-1,TGTGCCAGCAGTGACAGGGGGTCATATGGCTACACCTTC,CASSDRGSYGYTF
.,TRBD2,15,TRBJ2-3,TRBV5-5,TGTGCCAGCAGCTTTAGCGGGGGGTGGTCAGATACGCAGTATTTT,CASSFSGGWSDTQYF
.,.,16,TRBJ2-7,TRBV5-5,TGTGCCAGCAGCTTAGACCCGGGACAATCTTTCCACGAGCAGTACTTC,CASSLDPGQSFHEQYF